This TCR beta chain was recovered during a study of blood T cells in healthy people across ages (dated by TCRdb to between 2014 and 2016). With respect to the entire study: Template switching captured roughly one uniquely barcoded TCR beta cDNA molecule per two T cells in model experiments. To track age-related changes in TCR beta repertoire diversity, the study relied on deep sequencing normalized with unique cDNA molecular identifiers. Donors were grouped into four age groups: young (average approximately 16 years), middle-aged (under 40), aged (over 55) and long-lived (around 80). The study analyzed two additional independent replicas of 1 million unique cDNA reads from the same blood draw for two donors, one aged 18 to 29 and one aged 80 or older.

The method behind the library was 5' RACE. The instrument given in TCRdb is Illumina HiSeq 2500. A second PCR of roughly 6 to 11 cycles was run with a J-beta primer mix and a sample-barcoded 5' primer. Each TCR beta cDNA molecule received a unique molecular identifier from a template-switch 5' adaptor carrying 12 random nucleotides. At least 2.5 million CDR3-containing paired-end reads were obtained from each sample. The Mint cDNA synthesis kit, primed by a TRBC-specific oligonucleotide, was used to synthesize first-strand cDNA from all RNA. Following uracil-DNA glycosylase treatment, a first 18-cycle PCR with universal primers M1SS and BC2_uni_R was performed on all cDNA. The study's processing was this. Normalization of each sample was performed by random selection of 1 million high-quality reads, each carrying a distinct molecular identifier. Instead of being binned into consensus sequences, reads with shared molecular identifiers were discarded. CDR3 identification, clonotype clustering and error correction used MiTCR with a Q25 quality threshold and the strictest error-elimination algorithm. A nonparametric unseen species model with Euler transformation was used to estimate lower-bound total TCR beta diversity. TCRdb took the public reads, trimmed them with fastp at Q25, ran MiXCR for clone calling and kept in-frame beta chains. Each entry merges the rows of one CDR3 protein and shows their most common DNA and genes. The V and J calls reflect TCRdb's pipeline rather than the authors' work. The sample table holds around 1,000,000 distinct CDR3 sequences, of which less than 25% were seen once. The ten largest clones represent approximately 0.75% of the sample.

The roughly 39 donors, aged roughly 6 to 100 years, were systemically healthy Caucasian individuals from Russia. Each donor gave 8 to 10 milliliters of peripheral blood, collected into EDTA-treated Vacutainer tubes. Ficoll-Paque density-gradient centrifugation was used to isolate PBMCs, with at least 6.5 million per sample. Total RNA, at least 5.5 micrograms per sample, was extracted from PBMCs with Trizol reagent. The percentages of naive CD45RAhigh/CD27high T cells were determined by flow cytometry on a PBMC aliquot from every donor. Summary of the overall study and its limitations: Compared with the aged group, the long-lived group had more naive CD4+ T cells, fewer expanded clones and increased TCR diversity, a pattern suggesting age selection. Estimates of total diversity based on one million sequenced T cells were regarded as lower bounds and as underestimates. The CMV infection status of donors was not known, potentially confounding age-related changes in expanded clonotypes. A strong correlation was found between observed TCR beta diversity and the percentage of naive T cells measured by flow cytometry. Conclusive comparison of naive and antigen-experienced compartments was prevented by the profiling of bulk unsorted PBMCs. Observed TCR beta diversity per million T cells fell roughly linearly with age, and a significant reduction was already apparent by age approximately 41.

Notes on this clonotype: Its antigen specificity is not known. Base qualities are missing; no much larger clone stands one base away.

The data also belong to a second study, concerning T cells of mothers and their children. The second paper states: The donors were nine systemically healthy Caucasian individuals, made up of three mothers and their six children. cDNA synthesis used all of the extracted RNA, with approximately 1.6 ug of RNA in each 15 ul reaction. In the second PCR, sample barcodes and 2-4 random nucleotides were introduced via the M1S primer. Over 10 million TCR beta CDR3 reads came from each mother, compared with a few million reads from each child. TCR recombination output is similarly shaped by thymic selection in related and unrelated pairs, with a minor effect exerted by inherited differences. Normalized repertoire overlap was always slightly but never significantly higher in related than unrelated mother-child pairs. No persistent microchimeric T cell clones were found, with a detection sensitivity of 85 to 100 clones per million clonotypes. Deep NGS was used in the study to compare the TCR beta repertoires of mothers and children and to look for features that separate related mother-child pairs from unrelated individuals. The mean age was 40 +/- 4 years for the mothers and approximately 11 +/- 4 years for the children. Libraries were sequenced on Illumina HiSeq 2000 with 100+100 nt paired-end reads after adapter ligation with NEBNext reagents. Mother and child libraries were prepared a month apart and sequenced in separate runs to prevent cross-contamination. For each donor, between roughly 450,000 and 2,100,000 distinct TCR beta clonotypes were identified. Naive TCR beta clonotypes were estimated from low-frequency clonotypes matched to each donor's FACS-determined naive share, without sorting.

The sequence derives from a girl aged 2 to 10 in good health. Sequenced material: blood.

The CDR3 region has the sequence CASSHSGGANEQFF. The DNA sequence reads TGTGCCAGCAGCCATAGCGGGGGGGCAAATGAGCAGTTCTTC. This chain is built from TRBV14 and TRBJ2-1, with TRBD2 matching 11 junction bases. Measured from the cysteine to the phenylalanine, the CDR3 is 14 residues long. Of all the DNA, just the CDR3 is kept, 42 bases in frame from base 1. Reading the germline V gene gives CDR1 SGHDN and CDR2 FVKESK. Compared with germline, V lacks 3 bases and J lacks 7 bases; bases without a gene match: 2.